This TCR beta chain appears in the sequencing data of a study of T cells in Graves' hyperthyroidism and ophthalmopathy. Using RNA transcripts as the source, TCR beta CDR3 regions were amplified. With the HTBI primer set, the TCR CDR3 went through a first round of RT-PCR. TCRdb called the multiplex PCR reads again in MiXCR, with one record for every CDR3 protein. The sample carries 300,000 to 350,000 distinct CDR3 sequences, 15% to 20% recorded once. In its sample, this clonotype was seen many times. Germline CDR1 reads MNHEY; CDR2 reads SVGEGT. Trimming pared 8 bases from V and 2 bases from J, leaving 12 bases between. This CDR3 is built from 13 residues.

The sequence derives from a woman aged 40 to 50 with Graves' ophthalmopathy. The chain uses TRBV6-2 or TRBV6-3 and TRBJ1-2, with unresolved D. Source material: blood. In DNA form, the CDR3 reads TGTGCCAGCCTTGGGATGGAGAACTATGGCTACACCTTC. Encoded protein: CASLGMENYGYTF.